The entry that follows covers one TCR beta chain sequence. These data originate in a study of shared clonotypes between healthy human individuals. For the study at large: Every donor yielded three CD4 naive, three CD4 memory, two CD8 naive and one CD8 memory plate.

Germline-derived CDR1 and CDR2 are WSHSY and SAAADI. There are 14 residues in the CDR3. The junction had 6 bases not matched to a gene; V was cut back by 3 bases and J by 7 bases. The method was immunoSEQ multiplex PCR; TCRdb's version includes in-frame clones alone and lacks a portion of them. Of some 2.1 million clones listed, roughly 94% were seen once; the top ten hold 0.13%. The sequence derives from a man aged 18-30 years in good health. The sample consisted of naive CD4+ T cells sorted from blood. Indicated subset: CD45RA+ positively selected. This chain joins TRBV10-2 and TRBJ2-7; TRBD2 matches 10 bases. The CDR3 DNA sequence: TGCGCCAGCAGTGACAGCGGGGGGGCTGAAGAGCAGTACTTC. Translating gives CASSDSGGAEEQYF.